This T cell receptor beta chain stems from a study of T cell responses to AZD1222 COVID-19 vaccine. General study findings and limits: Donors were mostly white British, more females; clonal diversity possibly underestimated. Just a handful of AZD1222 recipients tested seropositive at baseline. Spike-specific TCR breadth and depth both grew after two AZD1222 doses.

With respect to this clone: Its specificity is unknown.

Produced via immunoSEQ multiplex PCR; TCRdb's table is partial and in-frame only. The table lists about 78,000 clones, about 90% of them singletons, with 1.3% to 1.5% in the top ten. V was cut by 4 bases and J by 10 bases, with 14 bases left in between. Germline V gene sequence: CDR1 LGHDT, CDR2 YNNKEL (reference sequence). The CDR3 loop spans 14 amino acids. The TCR sequence derives from an adult who received the AZD1222 COVID-19 vaccine. This rearrangement joins TRBV3-1 (or the pseudogene TRBV3-2) to TRBJ1-6, with a weak D call TRBD1 (6 bases). The material sequenced was peripheral blood, taken 28 days after the second AZD1222 dose. The DNA of the CDR3 is TGTGCCAGCAGCCTCCGGGACATGGTCTCACCCCTCCACTTT. Translated, it gives CASSLRDMVSPLHF.